This T cell receptor (beta chain) was documented in a study of cytomegalovirus exposure and HLA in healthy donors. Between the trimmed V and J ends, which lost 5 bases and 1 base, there was a span of 21 bases. Germline loops: CDR1 KGHSH, CDR2 LQKENI. The CDR3 runs to 17 residues. The PCR made use of 60 Vbeta and 13 Jbeta primers. Sequencing was performed with immunoSEQ multiplex PCR; in TCRdb, only in-frame clones are kept and a portion is missing. The sample totals about 74,000 clones. The origin of this receptor is a female donor in good health and CMV-seropositive. Sequencing used PBMCs. V usage is TRBV18 and J usage is TRBJ2-7; a possible D gene is TRBD1 (5 bases). The CDR3, as DNA: TGTGCCAGCTCATCGTTATACGCAGGGCCTGAGTCCTACGAGCAGTACTTC. This gives the protein CASSSLYAGPESYEQYF.